This T cell receptor beta chain was sequenced for a study of regulatory T cells in long-lasting Graves disease. Whole-study results and caveats: The TCR repertoire of persistent Graves' patients was less diverse than that of newly diagnosed ones. Persistent disease was associated with favored TRBV28 usage and with favored use of TRBJ1-2 and TRBJ2-5.

As to time point: newly diagnosed GD, antithyroid drugs for less than 3 months. The TCR library was made from RNA extracted from PBMCs. From an endocrinology department in Xi'an, China, came the patients. Peripheral blood, at about 8.9 milliliters, went into EDTA tubes. Through Arm-PCR of CDR3 regions and iRepertoire HTBI primers, TCR beta libraries were built. MiXCR, applied by TCRdb to the multiplex PCR reads, yields one record per CDR3 protein. The sample holds 550,000 to 650,000 distinct CDR3 sequences, about 16% seen once. The germline V and J ends were trimmed by 2 bases and 6 bases, with 17 bases remaining between them. The CDR3 has 16 amino acids. The germline V gene has CDR1 SGHVS and CDR2 FQNEAQ. As for this clonotype: Its antigen is unknown.

The same specimen was also included in a second study, on T cells in Graves' hyperthyroidism and ophthalmopathy.

The specimen was peripheral blood mononuclear cells (PBMCs), collected at new diagnosis, from a patient treated with antithyroid drugs. The receptor was isolated from a man between 18 and 35 years old with Graves disease. V gene TRBV7-8 combines with J gene TRBJ2-1; TRBD1 is a possible D gene (6 bases). CDR3 sequence reads: CASSLPTGLLSNEQFF. In nucleotides, the CDR3 is TGTGCCAGCAGCTTACCGACAGGCCTCCTTAGCAATGAGCAGTTCTTC. The variable domain in full, with the rest retrieved from reference TRBV7-8 and TRBJ2-1, is GAGVSQSPRYKVAKRGQDVALRCDPISGHVSLFWYQQALGQGPEFLTYFQNEAQLDKSGLPSDRFFAERPEGSVSTLKIQRTQQEDSAVYLCASSLPTGLLSNEQFFGPGTRLTVL.